There are a few counts of the clone carrying this T cell receptor (beta chain). Its antigen remains unidentified. The data were obtained in a study of T cells in Graves' hyperthyroidism and ophthalmopathy. V was clipped by 2 bases and J by 0 bases, with 8 bases between them. Germline-derived CDR1 and CDR2 are SQVTM and ANQGSEA. The CDR3 covers 13 residues. Study-wide results and limits: Blood also contained most expanded thyroid clonotypes above 0.001. Ophthalmopathy prediction by the model preceded onset by a median approximately six months.

Authors of the study amplified TCR beta CDR3 regions from RNA transcripts. First-round RT-PCR targeting the TCR CDR3 was performed with the HTBI primer set. MiXCR, run by TCRdb on the multiplex PCR reads, gives a single entry per CDR3 protein. The sample consists of 50,000 to 60,000 distinct CDR3 sequences, about 50% of them appearing once. The study included ophthalmopathy patients with Clinical Activity Score at least 3, NOSPECS grade at least 4 and duration under 3 months. The receptor comes from a woman aged 25 to 39 with Graves' ophthalmopathy. The J gene is TRBJ2-7, the V gene TRBV29-1, with D unresolved. The material sequenced was blood. As DNA, the CDR3 is TGCAGCGTTGAAAAGGACGGCTCCTACGAGCAGTACTTC. It yields the protein CSVEKDGSYEQYF.